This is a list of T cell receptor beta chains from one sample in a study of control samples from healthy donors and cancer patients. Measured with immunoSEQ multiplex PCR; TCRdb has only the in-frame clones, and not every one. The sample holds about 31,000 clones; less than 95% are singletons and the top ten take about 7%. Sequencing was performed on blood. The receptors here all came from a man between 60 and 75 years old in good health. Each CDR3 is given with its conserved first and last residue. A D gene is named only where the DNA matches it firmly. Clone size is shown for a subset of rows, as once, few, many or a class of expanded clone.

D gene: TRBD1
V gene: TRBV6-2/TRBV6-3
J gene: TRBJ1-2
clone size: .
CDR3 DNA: TGTGCCAGCAGTTTCCTGACAGGGTATGGTGGCTACACCTTC
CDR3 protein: CASSFLTGYGGYTF

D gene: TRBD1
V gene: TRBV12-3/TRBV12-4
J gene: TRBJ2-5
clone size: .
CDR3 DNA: TGTGCCAGCAGAACAGGGGTGGAGGAGACCCAGTACTTC
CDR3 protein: CASRTGVEETQYF

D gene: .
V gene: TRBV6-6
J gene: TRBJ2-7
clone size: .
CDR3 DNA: TGTGCCAGCAGCCCCGGGACTCGAGCGTCCTACGAGCAGTACTTC
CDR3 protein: CASSPGTRASYEQYF

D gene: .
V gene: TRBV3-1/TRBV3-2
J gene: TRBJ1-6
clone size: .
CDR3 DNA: TGTGCCAGCAGCCCTGGGGTAATACGGTATAATTCACCCCTCCACTTT
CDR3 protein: CASSPGVIRYNSPLHF

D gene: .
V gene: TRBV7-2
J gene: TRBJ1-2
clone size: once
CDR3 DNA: TGTGCCAGCAGCCCGAGGGTCGCGGGAGGCTACACCTTC
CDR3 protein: CASSPRVAGGYTF

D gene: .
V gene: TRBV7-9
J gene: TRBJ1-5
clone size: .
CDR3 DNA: TGTGCCAGCAGCTTAGGTGGACGGACCACCACGGCCCAGCATTTT
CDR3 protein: CASSLGGRTTTAQHF

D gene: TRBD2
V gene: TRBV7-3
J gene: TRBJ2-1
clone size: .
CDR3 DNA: TGTGCCAGCAGCCCACGACTAGCGGGTGATGAGCAGTTCTTC
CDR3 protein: CASSPRLAGDEQFF

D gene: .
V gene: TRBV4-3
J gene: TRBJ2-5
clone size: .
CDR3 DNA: TGCGCCAGCAGCCAGGGGTGGGGAGAGACCCAGTACTTC
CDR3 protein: CASSQGWGETQYF

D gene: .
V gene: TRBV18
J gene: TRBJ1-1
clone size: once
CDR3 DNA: TGTGCCAGCTCATCGGTTGACACTGAAGCTTTCTTT
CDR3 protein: CASSSVDTEAFF

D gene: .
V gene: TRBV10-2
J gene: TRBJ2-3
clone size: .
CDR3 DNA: TGCGCCAGCAGCCCCCCAATGGGGGACCCTAGCACAGATACGCAGTATTTT
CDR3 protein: CASSPPMGDPSTDTQYF

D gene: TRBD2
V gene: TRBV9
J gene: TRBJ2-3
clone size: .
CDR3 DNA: TGTGCCAGCAGCGTAGGACTAGCGGTTAGCACAGATACGCAGTATTTT
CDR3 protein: CASSVGLAVSTDTQYF